This T cell receptor beta chain stems from a study of graft-versus-host responses after intestinal transplantation. The study, taken as a whole, reports: Recipient marrow showed GvH clones, some seen first in ileum or blood. Early after transplant, HvG declines were associated with peak levels of circulating GvH clones.

Of note for this clone: The antigen is undetermined.

Clones were sequenced by immunoSEQ multiplex PCR, and TCRdb holds only the in-frame ones, with some missing. Here the sample spans about 120,000 clones, about 93% being singletons. The germline V gene has CDR1 MGHRA and CDR2 YSYEKL. V lost 0 bases to trimming and J lost 3 bases, with 21 bases between them. The CDR3 consists of 18 residues. This TCR was sampled from a human donor who received an intestinal transplant. Sequencing was performed on unstimulated CD4+ T cells sorted from spleen or lymph node cells, taken before intestinal transplant. This chain links TRBV4-1 with TRBJ2-7; D not resolved. CDR3 in amino acids: CASSQDPKGLGLNYEQYF. In nucleotides, the CDR3 is TGCGCCAGCAGCCAAGATCCTAAGGGATTGGGCTTAAACTACGAGCAGTACTTC.